This record looks at one T cell receptor (beta chain) sequence and its context. V was shortened by 2 bases and J by 3 bases, with 11 bases between the two germline ends. This CDR3 is 14 amino acids long. Germline-derived CDR1 and CDR2 are MNHEY and SVGAGI. TCRdb's table, derived via immunoSEQ multiplex PCR, lists solely in-frame clones and lacks some. Here the sample spans 38,000 or so clones, 94% being singletons. The sample is drawn from a study of T cell changes during pregnancy in multiple sclerosis. This clonotype originated in a female donor with multiple sclerosis, enrolled in a pregnancy study. This material consisted of CD4+ T cells from peripheral blood mononuclear cells, taken in the second trimester of pregnancy. The chain couples TRBV6-5 to TRBJ2-7; maybe TRBD1 (6 bases). The CDR3 protein is CASSYQGIGYEQYF. The CDR3 bases are TGTGCCAGCAGTTACCAGGGGATCGGCTACGAGCAGTACTTC.